A single T cell receptor (beta chain) is shown here with its context. Its antigen is not identified. The junction departs from the called germline gene at one end, perhaps through a read error. Each donor's blood draw was around 9.2 milliliters of peripheral blood. These data are taken from a study of blood T cells in healthy people across ages. Study-wide points: From one million sequenced T cells, diversity estimates were lower bounds. Among T cells, TCR beta diversity per million cells dropped roughly linearly as age rose.

Through a sample-barcoded 5' primer and a J-beta primer mix, a second PCR was run for about 6 to 11 cycles. TCRdb re-called the 5' RACE reads through MiXCR, storing one row per CDR3 protein. The table shows hundreds of thousands of distinct CDR3 sequences, with 52% occurring only once. CDR3 length: 15 residues. Germline-derived CDR1 and CDR2 are SEHNR and FQNEAQ (reference sequence). Sequencing was performed on blood. The receptor was derived from a woman of 80 years or more in good health. The chain links TRBV7-9 to TRBJ2-1; D is unclear. This chain's CDR3 is CASSLNLLDYTEQFF. CDR3 nucleotide sequence: TGTGCCAGCAGCTTGAACCTCCTTGATTACACTGAGCAGTTCTTC.